These 26 T cell receptor beta chains came from one sample sequenced in a study of cytomegalovirus exposure and HLA in healthy donors. Here immunoSEQ multiplex PCR was the method, and the copy in TCRdb shows in-frame clones only, minus some. The sample shows fewer than 250,000 clones, over 80% of them seen only once. The specimen sequenced was PBMCs. The source is a woman in her twenties or thirties in good health and CMV-seropositive.

V is TRBV5-1 and J is TRBJ2-3, with 7 bases matching TRBD1. Germline loops: CDR1 SGHRS, CDR2 YFSETQ. V was clipped by 2 bases and J by 4 bases; unmatched bases: 10. CDR3 length: 16 amino acids. The CDR3 sequence is CASSFRGREISDTQYF. The CDR3, as DNA: TGCGCCAGCAGCTTTAGGGGGCGTGAGATATCAGATACGCAGTATTTT. Variable domain in full (rest from reference TRBV5-1 and TRBJ2-3): KAGVTQTPRYLIKTRGQQVTLSCSPISGHRSVSWYQQTPGQGLQFLFEYFSETQRNKGNFPGRFSGRQFSNSRSEMNVSTLELGDSALYLCASSFRGREISDTQYFGPGTRLTVL.

This clone appeared a few times. The chain recombines TRBV7-9 with TRBJ1-1; D not resolved. Germline values: CDR1 SEHNR, CDR2 FQNEAQ (reference sequence). V was pared by 2 bases and J by 1 base, with 5 bases between. The CDR3 loop spans 13 amino acids. CDR3 sequence (DNA): TGTGCCAGCAGCTTAAATAGGAACACTGAAGCTTTCTTT. Translation: CASSLNRNTEAFF.

Only a few counts were recorded for this clone. J is TRBJ1-5 and V is TRBV28, with a possible D match to TRBD1 (5 bases). Per germline, CDR1 MDHEN and CDR2 SYDVKM. Trimming pared 4 bases from V and 6 bases from J, leaving 13 bases between. The CDR3 has 14 residues. The CDR3 sequence is CASSWVTEPQPQHF. The DNA for the CDR3 is TGTGCCAGCAGTTGGGTGACAGAACCTCAGCCCCAGCATTTT.

The chain combines TRBV7-3 with TRBJ2-1, with D possibly called TRBD1 or TRBD2 (6 bases each). Trimming pared 5 bases from V and 4 bases from J, leaving 15 bases between. The CDR3 loop spans 15 amino acids. CDR1 and CDR2 from the germline V gene are SGHTA and FQGTGA. The CDR3 loop is CASSPQGREYNEQFF. In DNA form, the CDR3 reads TGTGCCAGCAGCCCCCAGGGGCGGGAATACAATGAGCAGTTCTTC.

The chain's CDR3 is CSVAPTVSKNTEAFF. CDR3 in DNA: TGCAGCGTCGCGCCCACAGTGTCAAAGAACACTGAAGCTTTCTTT. The chain has TRBV29-1 and TRBJ1-1; no clear D gene. V lost 6 bases, J lost 1 base, and 18 bases lay in between. CDR1 and CDR2 from the germline V gene are SQVTM and ANQGSEA. This CDR3 is 15 amino acids long.

The chain uses TRBV6-5 and TRBJ1-2; 7 bases match TRBD1. Germline loops: CDR1 MNHEY, CDR2 SVGAGI. V shed 2 bases, J shed 3 bases, and the junction held 3 bases outside the gene matches. The CDR3 is made up of 14 amino acids. In DNA form, the CDR3 reads TGTGCCAGCAGTTACAGGGGGCTCGACTATGGCTACACCTTC. It yields the protein CASSYRGLDYGYTF.

The V gene is TRBV6-5, the J gene TRBJ1-2; D is unclear. The CDR3 has 14 residues. V gave up 2 bases and J gave up 6 bases, with 13 bases separating them. Germline values: CDR1 MNHEY, CDR2 SVGAGI. The CDR3 sequence: CASSYGQRRHGYTF. CDR3 nucleotides: TGTGCCAGCAGTTACGGGCAGAGGAGGCATGGCTACACCTTC.

The genes are TRBV29-1 and TRBJ2-1; D perhaps matches TRBD2 (6 bases). The germline V gene encodes CDR1 SQVTM and CDR2 ANQGSEA. There are 16 residues in the CDR3. V lost 7 bases, J lost 0 bases, and 19 bases lay in between. CDR3: CSAGPLAESSYNEQFF. The CDR3 nucleotides are TGCAGCGCTGGACCCTTAGCGGAAAGCTCCTACAATGAGCAGTTCTTC.

This chain connects TRBV7-9 to TRBJ1-1; unclear D gene. Germline assignment: CDR1 SEHNR and CDR2 FQNEAQ (reference sequence). This CDR3 spans 16 amino acids. Trimming took off 2 bases at V and 7 bases at J, with 20 bases between the two ends. CDR3 coding DNA: TGTGCCAGCAGCTTAACGCCCCCCGGGAGAGAGGATGAAGCTTTCTTT. Translated, it gives CASSLTPPGREDEAFF.

V usage is TRBV9 and J usage is TRBJ2-7; TRBD2 might be the D (6 bases). Germline lookup yields CDR1 SGDLS and CDR2 YYNGEE. Deletions cut 0 bases from V and 2 bases from J, with 9 bases between. This CDR3 spans 14 amino acids. The CDR3 region is CASSVGGDAYEQYF. The CDR3 region has the DNA TGTGCCAGCAGCGTAGGCGGGGATGCCTACGAGCAGTACTTC.

The genes are TRBV6-1 and TRBJ1-1; tentative D call: TRBD1 (6 bases). Germline CDR1 and CDR2: MNHNS and SASEGT. The CDR3 spans 13 residues. Trimming shortened V by 10 bases and J by 0 bases, and 12 bases separated the two germline ends. The CDR3 coding sequence is TGTGCCATCCGGGGGCAGGTGAACACTGAAGCTTTCTTT. Its translation: CAIRGQVNTEAFF.

The chain couples TRBV4-3 to TRBJ2-3; D not certain. Germline V CDR1 and CDR2: LGHNA, YSLEER. V was cut by 0 bases and J by 0 bases, with 7 bases left in between. This CDR3 is built from 15 residues. The CDR3 nucleotides are TGCGCCAGCAGCCAAGATACGGGCAGCACAGATACGCAGTATTTT. This sequence encodes CASSQDTGSTDTQYF.

As regards this clone: Other DNA sequences within the sample encode an identical CDR3. The rearrangement uses TRBV2 and TRBJ2-1; no clear D gene. This CDR3 comprises 11 residues. Deletions cut 4 bases from V and 4 bases from J, with 2 bases between. Per the germline V gene, CDR1 is SNHLY and CDR2 is FYNNEI. The CDR3 DNA is TGTGCCAGCAGTGGGTACAATGAGCAGTTCTTC. It codes for CASSGYNEQFF.

The genes are TRBV7-2 and TRBJ2-7, with 12 bases matching TRBD2. The CDR3 has 16 residues. With 0 bases clipped from V and 6 bases from J, the junction kept 6 bases outside the gene matches. Looked up from germline, CDR1 is SGHTA and CDR2 is FQGNSA. CDR3 region: CASSLAIPGLAGEQYF. The CDR3 nucleotides read TGTGCCAGCAGCTTAGCGATTCCGGGACTAGCGGGCGAGCAGTACTTC.

The chain joins TRBV4-1 to TRBJ1-3, with D perhaps matching TRBD1 (6 bases). Trimming shortened V by 5 bases and J by 4 bases, and 21 bases separated the two germline ends. The CDR3 has 17 amino acids. CDR1 and CDR2 (germline): MGHRA, YSYEKL. CDR3 coding DNA: TGCGCCAGCAGCTGGCGGACAGTGAGGCCATACGGAAACACCATATATTTT. Amino acids: CASSWRTVRPYGNTIYF.

The chain links TRBV6-4 to TRBJ1-5; no reliable D call. Trimming took 3 bases from V and 6 from J, leaving 12 bases between them. The CDR3 runs 14 residues. Germline V CDR1 and CDR2: MRHNA, SNTAGT. The DNA of the CDR3 is TGTGCCAGCAGTGAAACGTTAGACGTTCAGCCCCAGCATTTT. Amino acids: CASSETLDVQPQHF.

This rearrangement joins TRBV4-3 to TRBJ1-1, with D perhaps matching TRBD1 (6 bases). Germline-derived CDR1 and CDR2 are LGHNA and YSLEER. This CDR3 is built from 14 residues. V shed 4 bases and J shed 4 bases, with 13 bases lying between them. CDR3 region: CASSLKQGSTEAFF. In DNA form, the CDR3 reads TGCGCCAGCAGCCTAAAACAGGGATCCACTGAAGCTTTCTTT.

The J gene is TRBJ1-2, the V gene TRBV29-1, with D hard to call. The CDR3 has 13 residues. Germline V CDR1 and CDR2: SQVTM, ANQGSEA. Trimming took 5 bases from V and 8 from J, leaving 18 bases between them. CDR3 nucleotide sequence: TGCAGCGTTTTAGTGTCGGCAGGAAGCGGCTACACCTTC. This encodes CSVLVSAGSGYTF. The whole variable domain, filled in from reference TRBV29-1 and TRBJ1-2, reads SAVISQKPSRDICQRGTSLTIQCQVDSQVTMMFWYRQQPGQSLTLIATANQGSEATYESGFVIDKFPISRPNLTFSTLTVSNMSPEDSSIYLCSVLVSAGSGYTFGSGTRLTVV.

The chain joins TRBV6-1 to TRBJ2-7; possible D gene TRBD2, 5 bases. Per germline, CDR1 MNHNS and CDR2 SASEGT. V was pared by 1 base and J by 3 bases, with 13 bases between. This CDR3 is 15 amino acids long. Here the CDR3 DNA reads TGTGCCAGCAGTGAAGAGGTGGGAGTCGGCTACGAGCAGTACTTC. It codes for CASSEEVGVGYEQYF.

The chain carries TRBV30 and TRBJ1-3, with D possibly TRBD1 on 6 matching bases. This CDR3 has 14 amino acids. Germline V gives CDR1 GTSNPN, CDR2 SVGIG (reference sequence). V lost 0 bases and J lost 4, with 10 bases in between. DNA of the CDR3: TGTGCCTGGAGTGTTGGGGGGCACGGAAACACCATATATTTT. This translates into CAWSVGGHGNTIYF.

Many counts were recorded for this clone. The chain employs TRBV30 and TRBJ2-7; D is unclear. In germline, CDR1 is GTSNPN, CDR2 SVGIG (reference sequence). V was shortened by 0 bases and J by 2 bases, with 8 bases between the two germline ends. The CDR3 covers 13 residues. CDR3 amino acids: CAWSVTETYEQYF. The CDR3 nucleotides read TGTGCCTGGAGTGTGACGGAGACCTACGAGCAGTACTTC.

The V and J genes are TRBV5-6 and TRBJ1-1; the D gene is possibly TRBD1 (5 bases). Looked up from germline, CDR1 is SGHDT and CDR2 is YYEEEE. Trimming removed 0 bases at V and 4 bases at J, with 19 bases between. CDR3 length: 17 amino acids. The CDR3 DNA follows: TGTGCCAGCAGCTTGGAGCAGGGATTCCCTGGGAGCACTGAAGCTTTCTTT. Amino acid sequence: CASSLEQGFPGSTEAFF.

The J gene is TRBJ1-2, the V gene TRBV5-4, with 10 nucleotides matching TRBD1. The V and J ends lost 4 bases and 8 bases, in that order; junction bases with no gene match: 14. This CDR3 has 16 residues. CDR1 and CDR2 from the germline V gene are SGHNT and YYREEE (reference sequence). This CDR3 is CASSTGGTGESRGYTF. In nucleotides, the CDR3 is TGTGCCAGCAGCACCGGCGGGACAGGGGAATCCAGAGGCTACACCTTC.

The chain has TRBV11-2 and TRBJ2-7; possibly TRBD2 for D (6 bases). Between the trimmed V and J ends, which lost 4 bases and 8 bases, there was a span of 18 bases. This CDR3 has 14 amino acids. From germline, CDR1 is SGHAT and CDR2 FQNNGV. DNA for the CDR3: TGTGCCAGCAGCTCCCTTATGGAGGGCTCAAAGCAGTACTTC. Translating it yields CASSSLMEGSKQYF.

The V and J genes are TRBV9 and TRBJ2-5, with a tentative D call TRBD2 (5 bases). With 4 bases removed from V and 5 bases from J, the gap between germline ends came to 18 bases. This CDR3 comprises 15 residues. The germline V gene has CDR1 SGDLS and CDR2 YYNGEE. CDR3 region: CASSLGPGSAETQYF. The CDR3 region has the DNA TGTGCCAGCAGCTTGGGTCCGGGGTCTGCGGAGACCCAGTACTTC.

The chain couples TRBV27 to TRBJ1-1, with a possible D match to TRBD1 (5 bases). V lost 7 bases and J 1 base, leaving 10 bases between the germline ends. CDR1 and CDR2 (germline): MNHEY, SMNVEV (reference sequence). There are 13 residues in the CDR3. This CDR3 reads CASKGARNTEAFF. The CDR3 nucleotides are TGTGCCAGCAAAGGGGCAAGGAACACTGAAGCTTTCTTT.